A single sample is the source of the 24 T cell receptor beta chains below, sequenced in a study of T cells after yellow fever vaccination. TCRdb redid the calling of the 5' RACE reads with MiXCR, one entry per CDR3 protein. The sample contains 500,000 to 650,000 distinct CDR3 sequences, about a sixth of which appear only once. The source material was PBMCs, sampled roughly 5 days after the first yellow fever vaccination. The receptor source for this set is a young man who received the YFV17D yellow fever vaccine.

The J gene is TRBJ1-4, the V gene TRBV4-3; no firm D call. This CDR3 is built from 14 residues. Trimming took 3 bases from V and 6 from J, leaving 11 bases between them. CDR1 is LGHNA, CDR2 YSLEER, per germline. In DNA, the CDR3 is TGCGCCAGCAGCCATTGGGCCCGGGATGAAAAACTGTTTTTT. This gives the protein CASSHWARDEKLFF.

V usage is TRBV18 and J usage is TRBJ1-1, with 8 bases that match TRBD1. The CDR3 totals 17 residues. V lost 1 base, J lost 1 base, and 8 bases stayed unmatched. The germline CDR1 and CDR2 sequences are KGHSH and LQKENI. The CDR3, as DNA: TGTGCCAGCTCACCACTTGGACAGGGAGGGTCGAACACTGAAGCTTTCTTT. This codes for CASSPLGQGGSNTEAFF. Supplemented by reference TRBV18 and TRBJ1-1, the full variable domain reads NAGVMQNPRHLVRRRGQEARLRCSPMKGHSHVYWYRQLPEEGLKFMVYLQKENIIDESGMPKERFSAEFPKEGPSILRIQQVVRGDSAAYFCASSPLGQGGSNTEAFFGQGTRLTVV.

This chain joins TRBV4-2 and TRBJ2-7; no clear D gene. The germline gives CDR1 LGHNA, CDR2 YNFKEQ. V lost 0 bases and J lost 7, with 13 bases in between. CDR3 length: 14 residues. The CDR3 DNA reads TGTGCCAGCAGCCAAGATTTCCAGGTTCGGGAGCAGTACTTC. Translating gives CASSQDFQVREQYF.

The chain has TRBV5-4 and TRBJ2-3; maybe TRBD2 (6 bases). The V end was cut by 6 bases, the J end by 2 bases, with 13 bases between. CDR1 SGHNT and CDR2 YYREEE come from the germline V gene (reference sequence). The length of the CDR3 is 14 residues. In DNA form, the CDR3 reads TGTGCCAGCAACCCGGGACTGTCCACAGATACGCAGTATTTT. As protein: CASNPGLSTDTQYF.

This sequence joins TRBV7-9 and TRBJ2-3; D is ambiguous. This CDR3 spans 14 amino acids. Germline V gene lookup returns CDR1 SEHNR and CDR2 FQNEAQ (reference sequence). V was trimmed by 2 bases and J by 7 bases, leaving 13 bases between them. CDR3 coding DNA: TGTGCCAGCAGCTTACGAGGCGCGGAGAATACGCAGTATTTT. Its protein product is CASSLRGAENTQYF.

This clonotype was seen more than once but under ten times. This chain links TRBV6-2 or TRBV6-3 with TRBJ2-7; D is perhaps TRBD1 or TRBD2 (6 bases each). The CDR3 covers 16 residues. CDR1 and CDR2 from the germline V gene are MNHEY and SVGEGT. The V gene lost 4 bases and the J gene lost 3 bases, with 19 bases spanning the gap. The CDR3 sequence is CASSSLGRGGVYEQYV. The CDR3 nucleotides read TGTGCCAGCAGTTCCCTGGGCAGGGGAGGTGTCTACGAGCAGTACGTC.

This clonotype was observed a handful of times. The chain carries TRBV5-6 and TRBJ2-7; D is perhaps TRBD2 (5 bases). CDR1 SGHDT and CDR2 YYEEEE come from the germline V gene. The CDR3 runs 13 residues. V was trimmed by 5 bases and J by 7 bases, leaving 16 bases between them. CDR3 nucleotides: TGTGCCAGCAGTCCTACGAACGGGATGGAGCAGTACGTC. It translates to CASSPTNGMEQYV.

This clonotype was picked up a small number of times. The rearrangement links TRBV20-1 to TRBJ2-7; TRBD2 might be the D (6 bases). Deletions cut 3 bases from V and 4 bases from J, with 19 bases between. Germline CDR1 is DFQATT and CDR2 is SNEGSKA (reference sequence). The CDR3 has 15 amino acids. CDR3 amino acids: CSASAGGRRSYEQYF. CDR3 bases: TGCAGTGCTAGCGCTGGGGGGAGGCGTAGTTACGAGCAGTACTTC.

This clonotype was found a few times. The chain links TRBV28 to TRBJ1-5, with TRBD1 matching over 8 bases. CDR1 is MDHEN and CDR2 is SYDVKM in the germline V gene. The CDR3 loop spans 16 amino acids. With 6 bases clipped from V and 7 bases from J, the junction kept 14 bases outside the gene matches. In nucleotides, the CDR3 is TGTGCCAGCAGCCCTAGGACAGGGCATCCGGGACAGCCCCAGCATTTT. Amino acids: CASSPRTGHPGQPQHF.

This clonotype occurred a few times. The gene calls are TRBV4-2 and TRBJ1-5; maybe TRBD1 (6 bases). The CDR3 loop spans 16 amino acids. In germline, CDR1 is LGHNA, CDR2 YNFKEQ. Trimming pared 3 bases from V and 6 bases from J, leaving 18 bases between. The CDR3 spells CASSHITRGSSQPQHF. In DNA, the CDR3 is TGTGCCAGCAGCCACATTACGAGGGGGAGTAGTCAGCCCCAGCATTTT.

This chain links TRBV14 with TRBJ2-1; D perhaps matches TRBD1 (6 bases). The V end lost 4 bases, the J end lost 5 bases, and 18 bases lay between the germline ends. Looked up from germline, CDR1 is SGHDN and CDR2 is FVKESK. CDR3 length: 16 residues. For the CDR3, the DNA is TGTGCCAGCAGCCGAGACAGGCCGGGGCTCCACAATGAGCAGTTCTTC. Amino acid sequence: CASSRDRPGLHNEQFF.

The chain combines TRBV6-1 with TRBJ2-7; D may be TRBD2 (6 bases). Germline CDR1 MNHNS, CDR2 SASEGT. This CDR3 has 16 amino acids. This chain's CDR3 is CASSPVGGYSPYERYV. The CDR3 DNA is TGTGCCAGCAGTCCGGTCGGGGGTTATAGCCCCTACGAGCGGTACGTC.

The genes are TRBV10-3 and TRBJ2-3; 11 nucleotides agree with TRBD1. Germline V gives CDR1 ENHRY, CDR2 SYGVKD. With 6 bases clipped from V and 4 bases from J, the junction kept 6 bases outside the gene matches. CDR3 length: 15 amino acids. The CDR3 DNA is TGTGCCATCAGAAACGGACAGGGGGCAGCAGATACGCAGTATTTT. Translating gives CAIRNGQGAADTQYF.

This clonotype has only a few counts. J is TRBJ2-1 and V is TRBV20-1; 7 positions agree with TRBD2. The CDR3 runs to 14 residues. Germline CDR1 is DFQATT and CDR2 is SNEGSKA (reference sequence). CDR3 nucleotides: TGCACTCTAACAGCCGGGGGGATGGGGAATGAGCAGTTCTTC. This encodes CTLTAGGMGNEQFF.

Only a few counts were recorded for this clonotype. The V and J genes are TRBV11-2 and TRBJ2-4, with D unclear. CDR3 length equals 14 residues. In germline, CDR1 is SGHAT, CDR2 FQNNGV. V lost 5 bases and J 0 bases, leaving 8 bases between the germline ends. The CDR3 coding sequence is TGTGCCAGCAGCCTGACTCTAGCCAAAAACATTCAGTACTTC. Protein sequence: CASSLTLAKNIQYF. The full variable domain, completed using reference TRBV11-2 and TRBJ2-4, is EAGVAQSPRYKIIEKRQSVAFWCNPISGHATLYWYQQILGQGPKLLIQFQNNGVVDDSQLPKDRFSAERLKGVDSTLKIQPAKLEDSAVYLCASSLTLAKNIQYFGAGTRLSVL.

CDR3: CASSTRTLTDTQYF. The CDR3 DNA is TGTGCCAGCAGTACCCGGACCCTGACAGATACGCAGTATTTT. The chain couples TRBV12-3 or TRBV12-4 to TRBJ2-3; D not certain. This CDR3 is built from 14 residues. Trimming shortened V by 5 bases and J by 3 bases, and 12 bases separated the two germline ends.

This clonotype was picked up a small number of times. This chain joins TRBV7-3 and TRBJ1-6; D is ambiguous. Trimming removed 4 bases from V and 7 bases from J, with 14 bases in between. The CDR3 is 15 amino acids. The V gene's germline CDR1 is SGHTA and CDR2 FQGTGA. CDR3 loop: CASSYGGFGNSPLHF. CDR3 DNA: TGTGCCAGCAGCTACGGCGGGTTCGGGAATTCACCCCTCCACTTT.

The chain couples TRBV7-2 to TRBJ2-1; D not resolved. The CDR3 covers 14 residues. CDR1 and CDR2 from the germline V gene are SGHTA and FQGNSA. The V and J ends lost 3 bases and 4 bases respectively, with 10 bases between them. This chain's CDR3 is CASSFPRLYNEQFF. CDR3 DNA sequence: TGTGCCAGCAGCTTCCCCAGGCTATACAATGAGCAGTTCTTC. Looking up the rest from reference TRBV7-2 and TRBJ2-1 gives the full variable domain: GAGVSQSPSNKVTEKGKDVELRCDPISGHTALYWYRQSLGQGLEFLIYFQGNSAPDKSGLPSDRFSAERTGGSVSTLTIQRTQQEDSAVYLCASSFPRLYNEQFFGPGTRLTVL.

The chain employs TRBV5-1 and TRBJ2-1, with 16 nucleotides matching TRBD2. The CDR3 has 18 residues. The germline CDR1 and CDR2 sequences are SGHRS and YFSETQ. J gave up 2 bases and V 4 bases, and 6 bases lay outside the gene matches. The CDR3 region is CASSVGLAGGGTYNEQFF. The DNA for the CDR3 is TGCGCCAGCAGCGTGGGACTAGCGGGAGGGGGGACCTACAATGAGCAGTTCTTC.

This clonotype was counted ten times or more. J is TRBJ2-2 and V is TRBV3-1, with D maybe TRBD1 (6 bases). The CDR3 runs to 14 residues. Trimming shortened V by 4 bases and J by 3 bases, and 9 bases separated the two germline ends. The germline gives CDR1 LGHDT, CDR2 YNNKEL (reference sequence). The CDR3 reads CASSPPGDTGELFF. DNA for the CDR3: TGTGCCAGCAGCCCCCCAGGGGACACCGGGGAGCTGTTTTTT. Using reference TRBV3-1 and TRBJ2-2 for the parts outside the CDR3, the full variable domain is DTAVSQTPKYLVTQMGNDKSIKCEQNLGHDTMYWYKQDSKKFLKIMFSYNNKELIINETVPNRFSPKSPDKAHLNLHINSLELGDSAVYFCASSPPGDTGELFFGEGSRLTVL.

The sample holds a few counts of this clonotype. The chain is built from TRBV5-1 and TRBJ2-1; 9 bases agree with TRBD1. Germline V lookup: CDR1 SGHRS, CDR2 YFSETQ. The length of the CDR3 is 15 residues. The ends lost 0 bases at V and 6 bases at J; junction bases unmatched: 4. The CDR3 DNA reads TGCGCCAGCAGCTTGGGTCTGGACAGGGGCAATGAGCAGTTCTTC. Translation: CASSLGLDRGNEQFF.

The chain links TRBV7-6 to TRBJ2-7; D uncertain. CDR1 is SGHVS and CDR2 is FNYEAQ in the germline V gene. The CDR3 totals 11 residues. V was cut by 5 bases and J by 5 bases, with 7 bases left in between. CDR3 DNA sequence: TGTGCCAGCAGCAAGGGAAACGAGCAGTACTTC. Protein sequence: CASSKGNEQYF.

There are many counts of this clonotype. This rearrangement joins TRBV5-1 to TRBJ2-2; 10 bases are a match to TRBD1. The CDR3 is 14 residues long. Losses at the gene ends were 4 bases for V and 8 bases for J; bases not matched to a gene: 5. Germline V gene lookup returns CDR1 SGHRS and CDR2 YFSETQ. The CDR3 nucleotides read TGCGCCAGCAGCAGACGACAGGGGGCAGGGGAGCTGTTTTTT. Translated: CASSRRQGAGELFF.

The genes are TRBV6-2 or TRBV6-3 and TRBJ1-5; a possible D gene is TRBD1 (5 bases). CDR1 and CDR2 (germline): MNHEY, SVGEGT. The CDR3 is 12 residues long. Trimming pared 6 bases from V and 5 bases from J, leaving 8 bases between. The CDR3 loop is CASSVGHQPQHF. In DNA, the CDR3 is TGTGCCAGCAGCGTGGGGCATCAGCCCCAGCATTTT.